The subject of this entry is one T cell receptor (beta chain). This record belongs to a study of radiation and T cells in renal cell carcinoma. Sequencing used immunoSEQ multiplex PCR; TCRdb keeps in-frame clones, though not all of them. The sample has some 20,000 clones, around 57% seen once. The CDR3 length is 16 residues. Germline assignment: CDR1 SGHDN and CDR2 FVKESK. Deletions cut 4 bases from V and 0 bases from J, with 15 bases between. Treatment denoted: treatment-naive control, cytoreductive nephrectomy. Clear cell pathology was present in this patient's renal cell carcinoma. The gene calls are TRBV14 and TRBJ1-1; TRBD1 might be the D (5 bases). The specimen was tumor tissue, collected from a patient whose treatment was nephrectomy without radiotherapy. The receptor was derived from a human donor with renal cell carcinoma. The CDR3 is CASSPVRGTMNTEAFF. The CDR3, as DNA: TGTGCCAGCAGCCCGGTACGGGGGACTATGAACACTGAAGCTTTCTTT. The entire variable domain, with the rest obtained from reference TRBV14 and TRBJ1-1, is as follows: EAGVTQFPSHSVIEKGQTVTLRCDPISGHDNLYWYRRVMGKEIKFLLHFVKESKQDESGMPNNRFLAERTGGTYSTLKVQPAELEDSGVYFCASSPVRGTMNTEAFFGQGTRLTVV.